This is a list of T cell receptor beta chains from one sample in a study of metastatic and nonmetastatic thyroid tumors. Through MiXCR, TCRdb re-clonotyped the PCR reads. The sample yields about 92,000 clones, about 15% seen once. Sequencing was performed on blood. The receptors stem from a female donor with papillary thyroid cancer or a benign thyroid nodule (not recorded which). Some clones in this sample may be carry-over from other donors' samples. CDR3s include the opening cysteine and the closing phenylalanine or tryptophan. A D gene is named only where the DNA matches it firmly. Some rows have no size entry. The others give once, few or many, or a class for an expanded clone.

J gene	V gene	clone size	D gene	CDR3 protein	CDR3 DNA
TRBJ2-7	TRBV6-2/TRBV6-3	few	TRBD1	CAISARDRGPYEQYF	TGTGCCATCAGTGCCCGGGACAGGGGACCCTATGAGCAGTACTTC
TRBJ2-1	TRBV20-1	many	TRBD1	CSATGGNEQFF	TGCAGTGCTACAGGGGGCAATGAGCAGTTCTTC
TRBJ1-2	TRBV5-4	many	TRBD1	CASSWTGGGGYTF	TGTGCCAGCAGCTGGACAGGGGGCGGTGGCTACACCTTC
TRBJ1-1	TRBV6-2/TRBV6-3	many	.	CASSRGERRMNTEAFF	TGTGCCAGCTCTAGGGGGGAAAGAAGAATGAACACTGAAGCTTTCTTT
TRBJ2-2	TRBV7-2	many	.	CASSLLTGELFF	TGTGCCAGCAGCTTATTAACCGGGGAGCTGTTTTTT
TRBJ2-7	TRBV28	many	.	CASSSLGGGLPREQYF	TGTGCCAGCAGTTCCCTGGGCGGGGGCCTTCCGAGGGAGCAGTACTTC
TRBJ1-2	TRBV28	many	TRBD1	CASSQTGHYGYTF	TGTGCCAGCAGTCAGACAGGGCACTATGGCTACACCTTC
TRBJ2-1	TRBV28	.	TRBD1	CASIWTGKSSYNEQFF	TGTGCCAGCATCTGGACAGGGAAGAGCTCCTACAATGAGCAGTTCTTC
TRBJ2-7	TRBV6-4	many	.	CASSDRVIGLDEQYF	TGTGCCAGCAGTGATCGGGTCATCGGTCTCGACGAGCAGTACTTC
TRBJ1-2	TRBV7-3	many	TRBD1	CASSWTGGKDGYTF	TGTGCCAGCAGCTGGACAGGGGGCAAGGATGGCTACACCTTC
TRBJ1-2	TRBV11-1	.	.	CASSSILGQRQGSYCYTF	TGTGCCAGCAGCTCCATTTTGGGGCAACGGCAGGGTTCCTATTGCTACACCTTC
TRBJ2-3	TRBV11-1	many	TRBD1	CASSLPKWTGGEDTQYF	TGTGCCAGCAGCTTACCGAAATGGACAGGGGGTGAAGATACGCAGTATTTT
TRBJ1-2	TRBV2	.	TRBD1	CASSGQGGFAGYTF	TGTGCCAGCAGCGGACAGGGTGGATTCGCTGGCTACACCTTC
TRBJ2-1	TRBV19	.	.	CASSIGPYDEQFF	TGTGCCAGTAGTATTGGACCCTACGATGAGCAGTTCTTC
TRBJ1-4	TRBV28	many	TRBD1	CASKGARGNEKLFF	TGTGCCAGCAAGGGGGCAAGGGGGAATGAAAAACTGTTTTTT
TRBJ2-7	TRBV15	many	.	CATRLQGSSYEQYF	TGTGCCACTAGGCTACAGGGCAGCTCCTACGAGCAGTACTTC
TRBJ2-1	TRBV4-2	.	.	CASSQDGRRWDSYNEQFF	TGTGCCAGCAGCCAAGATGGGAGGAGATGGGACTCCTACAATGAGCAGTTCTTC
TRBJ2-7	TRBV25-1	many	.	CASSESPGSYEQYF	TGTGCCAGCAGTGAATCCCCTGGCTCCTACGAGCAGTACTTC
TRBJ1-4	TRBV12-3/TRBV12-4	many	TRBD1	CASSLSPTGGSREKLFF	TGTGCCAGCAGTTTGAGCCCCACAGGGGGATCTAGAGAAAAACTGTTTTTT
TRBJ1-1	TRBV28	.	TRBD1	CASSFPGQGAHNTEAFF	TGTGCCAGCAGTTTTCCGGGACAGGGTGCTCACAACACTGAAGCTTTCTTT
TRBJ1-1	TRBV12-3/TRBV12-4	many	TRBD1	CASSFGVGGGQREAFF	TGTGCCAGCAGTTTCGGCGTAGGGGGGGGACAGCGAGAAGCTTTCTTT
TRBJ1-5	TRBV27	many	.	CASSFRAGQPQHF	TGTGCCAGCAGTTTCAGGGCAGGTCAGCCCCAGCATTTT
TRBJ1-2	TRBV7-2	many	.	CASSPREGDVYTF	TGTGCCAGCAGCCCTCGGGAAGGGGACGTCTACACCTTC
TRBJ2-2	TRBV29-1	few	.	CSVFLVGRVGQPTGELFF	TGCAGCGTTTTTTTGGTTGGCAGGGTCGGCCAGCCCACCGGGGAGCTGTTTTTT
TRBJ2-3	TRBV20-1	.	TRBD2	CSAIERGGITDTQYF	TGCAGTGCTATAGAGCGGGGGGGCATCACAGATACGCAGTATTTT
TRBJ2-4	TRBV9	many	.	CASSGRESDIQYF	TGTGCCAGCAGCGGGAGGGAGAGTGACATTCAGTACTTC
TRBJ1-3	TRBV19	many	.	CASSMLVWSSGNTIYF	TGTGCCAGTAGTATGTTGGTTTGGAGCTCTGGAAACACCATATATTTT
TRBJ1-5	TRBV6-1	few	.	CASSEEIHQPQNF	TGTGCCAGCAGTGAAGAGATACATCAGCCACAGAATTTT
TRBJ2-5	TRBV2	few	.	CASIPGSSCYF	TGTGCCAGCATCCCAGGCTCTAGCTGTTACTTC
TRBJ2-3	TRBV20-1	many	TRBD1	CSARVPTGQGGTDTQYF	TGCAGTGCTAGAGTTCCAACCGGACAGGGGGGCACAGATACGCAGTATTTT
TRBJ1-5	TRBV7-9	many	TRBD1	CASSTGQGAGQPQHF	TGTGCCAGCAGCACGGGACAGGGGGCCGGGCAGCCCCAGCATTTT
TRBJ1-6	TRBV4-1	many	.	CASRTDGNSPLHF	TGCGCCAGCCGGACAGACGGAAATTCACCCCTCCACTTT
TRBJ2-7	TRBV7-9	many	TRBD1	CASSFGTGGYEQYF	TGTGCCAGCAGCTTTGGGACAGGAGGCTACGAGCAGTACTTC
TRBJ2-7	TRBV25-1	many	TRBD1	CASRPGGGQGASYEQYF	TGTGCCAGCAGGCCTGGAGGTGGACAGGGGGCCTCCTACGAGCAGTACTTC
TRBJ2-1	TRBV6-5	many	TRBD2	CASSYGGDEQFF	TGTGCCAGCAGTTACGGGGGGGATGAGCAGTTCTTC
TRBJ2-2	TRBV30	many	.	CSIRDAGELFF	TGCTCGATCAGGGATGCCGGGGAGCTGTTTTTT
TRBJ2-7	TRBV6-1	many	TRBD1	CASREIDRGEQYF	TGTGCCAGCAGGGAAATCGACAGGGGAGAGCAGTACTTC